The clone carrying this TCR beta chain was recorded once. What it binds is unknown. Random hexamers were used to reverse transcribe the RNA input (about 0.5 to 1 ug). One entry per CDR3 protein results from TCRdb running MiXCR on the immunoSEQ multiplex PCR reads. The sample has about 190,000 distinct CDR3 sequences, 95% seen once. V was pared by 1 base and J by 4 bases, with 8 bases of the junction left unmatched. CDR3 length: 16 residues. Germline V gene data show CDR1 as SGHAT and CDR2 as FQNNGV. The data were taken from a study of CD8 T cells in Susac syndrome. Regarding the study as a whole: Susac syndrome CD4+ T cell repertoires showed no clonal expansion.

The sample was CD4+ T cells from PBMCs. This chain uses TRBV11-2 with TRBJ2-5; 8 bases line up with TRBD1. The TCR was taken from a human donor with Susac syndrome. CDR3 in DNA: TGTGCCAGCAGCTTAGCGGACAGGGTCATTGTAGAGACCCAGTACTTC. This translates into CASSLADRVIVETQYF.